The rows below give T cell receptor beta chains drawn from one sample of a study of cytomegalovirus exposure and HLA in healthy donors. Assay: immunoSEQ multiplex PCR; the TCRdb copy retains only in-frame clones and omits some. The sample has 150,000 or so clones; 60% to 85% are singletons. Sequencing input: PBMCs. These receptors were taken from a woman aged 45-65 years in good health and CMV-seropositive. Each CDR3 is given with its conserved first and last residue. D genes are given only for firm matches. Expanded clones are given a class, and other clones once, few, many or no size at all.

clone size: NA; D gene: TRBD2; CDR3 length: 17; V gene: TRBV4-3; J gene: TRBJ2-7; CDR3 protein: CASSQEGLAGGTYEQYF; CDR3 DNA: TGCGCCAGCAGCCAAGAGGGACTAGCGGGGGGCACCTACGAGCAGTACTTC
clone size: NA; D gene: TRBD1; CDR3 length: 14; V gene: TRBV5-4; J gene: TRBJ2-7; CDR3 protein: CASSFDRAPYEQYF; CDR3 DNA: TGTGCCAGCAGCTTTGACAGGGCCCCCTACGAGCAGTACTTC
clone size: NA; D gene: NA; CDR3 length: 18; V gene: TRBV7-6; J gene: TRBJ2-7; CDR3 protein: CASSLVGPTGTNSYEQYF; CDR3 DNA: TGTGCCAGCAGCTTAGTAGGTCCTACCGGGACAAACTCCTACGAGCAGTACTTC
clone size: NA; D gene: TRBD1; CDR3 length: 20; V gene: TRBV4-3; J gene: TRBJ2-4; CDR3 protein: CASSPSAGTGLIIAKNIQYF; CDR3 DNA: TGCGCCAGCAGTCCATCCGCCGGGACAGGCCTAATTATAGCCAAAAACATTCAGTACTTC
clone size: NA; D gene: TRBD1; CDR3 length: 15; V gene: TRBV6-1; J gene: TRBJ2-5; CDR3 protein: CASSEARLAGGTQYF; CDR3 DNA: TGTGCCAGCAGTGAAGCTAGGCTAGCAGGGGGGACCCAGTACTTC
clone size: NA; D gene: NA; CDR3 length: 15; V gene: TRBV21-1; J gene: TRBJ2-7; CDR3 protein: CASSKAGQGVNEQYF; CDR3 DNA: TGTGCCAGCAGCAAAGCGGGACAGGGGGTCAACGAGCAGTACTTC
clone size: NA; D gene: TRBD2; CDR3 length: 15; V gene: TRBV29-1; J gene: TRBJ2-1; CDR3 protein: CSAQSGLAGDDEQFF; CDR3 DNA: TGCAGCGCCCAATCGGGACTAGCGGGGGACGATGAGCAGTTCTTC
clone size: NA; D gene: TRBD2; CDR3 length: 17; V gene: TRBV5-1; J gene: TRBJ2-1; CDR3 protein: CASSSSGGTSGYNEQFF; CDR3 DNA: TGCGCCAGCAGCTCCTCCGGCGGGACTAGCGGCTACAATGAGCAGTTCTTC
clone size: NA; D gene: TRBD1; CDR3 length: 16; V gene: TRBV14; J gene: TRBJ1-4; CDR3 protein: CASSQDFQGADEKLFF; CDR3 DNA: TGTGCCAGCAGCCAAGACTTCCAGGGGGCAGATGAAAAACTGTTTTTT
clone size: NA; D gene: NA; CDR3 length: 13; V gene: TRBV12-5; J gene: TRBJ1-1; CDR3 protein: CASGSTGNTEAFF; CDR3 DNA: TGTGCTAGTGGTTCTACAGGGAACACTGAAGCTTTCTTT
clone size: NA; D gene: TRBD2; CDR3 length: 15; V gene: TRBV5-1; J gene: TRBJ2-2; CDR3 protein: CASSGRTSGDGELFF; CDR3 DNA: TGCGCCAGCAGCGGAAGGACTAGCGGGGACGGGGAGCTGTTTTTT
clone size: NA; D gene: TRBD1; CDR3 length: 18; V gene: TRBV19; J gene: TRBJ2-2; CDR3 protein: CASSKGTGAGSRGGELFF; CDR3 DNA: TGTGCCAGTAGTAAGGGGACAGGGGCCGGAAGTAGAGGCGGGGAGCTGTTTTTT
clone size: once; D gene: TRBD2; CDR3 length: 16; V gene: TRBV19; J gene: TRBJ2-2; CDR3 protein: CASTPLGGTNTGELFF; CDR3 DNA: TGTGCCAGCACACCTCTGGGGGGGACGAACACCGGGGAGCTGTTTTTT
clone size: NA; D gene: TRBD1; CDR3 length: 16; V gene: TRBV4-3; J gene: TRBJ1-4; CDR3 protein: CASSQAWGQGDEKLFF; CDR3 DNA: TGCGCCAGCAGCCAAGCGTGGGGACAGGGCGATGAAAAACTGTTTTTT
clone size: NA; D gene: NA; CDR3 length: 15; V gene: TRBV7-2; J gene: TRBJ1-2; CDR3 protein: CASSLFVGADYGYTF; CDR3 DNA: TGTGCCAGCAGCTTATTTGTAGGGGCGGACTATGGCTACACCTTC
clone size: NA; D gene: NA; CDR3 length: 13; V gene: TRBV18; J gene: TRBJ1-2; CDR3 protein: CASSPPTQDGYTF; CDR3 DNA: TGTGCCAGCTCACCACCCACCCAGGATGGCTACACCTTC
clone size: NA; D gene: NA; CDR3 length: 15; V gene: TRBV18; J gene: TRBJ1-2; CDR3 protein: CASSPGSGHVYGYTF; CDR3 DNA: TGTGCCAGCTCACCAGGGTCAGGTCATGTTTATGGCTACACCTTC
clone size: NA; D gene: NA; CDR3 length: 13; V gene: TRBV5-4; J gene: TRBJ1-2; CDR3 protein: CASRHGGGYGYTF; CDR3 DNA: TGTGCCAGCAGACACGGGGGGGGCTATGGCTACACCTTC
clone size: NA; D gene: NA; CDR3 length: 14; V gene: TRBV5-1; J gene: TRBJ1-1; CDR3 protein: CASSYGGVGTEAFF; CDR3 DNA: TGCGCCAGCAGCTACGGCGGGGTTGGCACTGAAGCTTTCTTT
clone size: once; D gene: NA; CDR3 length: 14; V gene: TRBV4-1; J gene: TRBJ2-1; CDR3 protein: CASSPPPGYNEQFF; CDR3 DNA: TGCGCCAGCAGCCCACCCCCGGGGTACAATGAGCAGTTCTTC
clone size: few; D gene: NA; CDR3 length: 16; V gene: TRBV28; J gene: TRBJ2-3; CDR3 protein: CASSFSGRGGTDTQYF; CDR3 DNA: TGTGCCAGCAGTTTCTCTGGACGGGGAGGCACAGATACGCAGTATTTT
clone size: NA; D gene: NA; CDR3 length: 14; V gene: TRBV29-1; J gene: TRBJ2-2; CDR3 protein: CSVDLVANTGELFF; CDR3 DNA: TGCAGCGTTGATCTAGTCGCGAACACCGGGGAGCTGTTTTTT
clone size: NA; D gene: NA; CDR3 length: 16; V gene: TRBV5-4; J gene: TRBJ2-1; CDR3 protein: CASSLDWGPGGNEQFF; CDR3 DNA: TGTGCCAGCAGCTTGGATTGGGGCCCCGGTGGCAATGAGCAGTTCTTC
clone size: NA; D gene: NA; CDR3 length: 15; V gene: TRBV27; J gene: TRBJ2-5; CDR3 protein: CASSPNQGTAGTQYF; CDR3 DNA: TGTGCCAGCAGCCCCAACCAGGGGACCGCTGGGACCCAGTACTTC
clone size: NA; D gene: NA; CDR3 length: 14; V gene: TRBV28; J gene: TRBJ2-7; CDR3 protein: CASRPYGQGNEQYF; CDR3 DNA: TGTGCCAGCAGACCCTATGGTCAGGGGAACGAGCAGTACTTC
clone size: NA; D gene: NA; CDR3 length: 15; V gene: TRBV5-6; J gene: TRBJ1-2; CDR3 protein: CASSPQTGVYYGYTF; CDR3 DNA: TGTGCCAGCAGCCCCCAGACAGGCGTATACTATGGCTACACCTTC
clone size: NA; D gene: TRBD1; CDR3 length: 16; V gene: TRBV5-1; J gene: TRBJ2-7; CDR3 protein: CASSLESGGPSYEQYF; CDR3 DNA: TGCGCCAGCAGCTTGGAATCAGGGGGTCCCTCCTACGAGCAGTACTTC
clone size: NA; D gene: TRBD1; CDR3 length: 15; V gene: TRBV19; J gene: TRBJ1-2; CDR3 protein: CASSNGQGGNYGYTF; CDR3 DNA: TGTGCCAGTAGTAACGGACAGGGGGGTAACTATGGCTACACCTTC
clone size: NA; D gene: NA; CDR3 length: 19; V gene: TRBV18; J gene: TRBJ2-2; CDR3 protein: CASSGPRVIVSSNTGELFF; CDR3 DNA: TGTGCCAGCTCAGGCCCCAGGGTGATCGTATCTTCGAACACCGGGGAGCTGTTTTTT
clone size: NA; D gene: TRBD1; CDR3 length: 19; V gene: TRBV27; J gene: TRBJ1-1; CDR3 protein: CASSPLWPGQGPMNTEAFF; CDR3 DNA: TGTGCCAGCAGTCCCCTGTGGCCGGGACAGGGGCCCATGAACACTGAAGCTTTCTTT
clone size: NA; D gene: NA; CDR3 length: 15; V gene: TRBV6-1; J gene: TRBJ2-7; CDR3 protein: CASSEGRGRAYEQYF; CDR3 DNA: TGTGCCAGCAGTGAAGGGCGGGGGCGCGCCTACGAGCAGTACTTC
clone size: NA; D gene: NA; CDR3 length: 14; V gene: TRBV2; J gene: TRBJ1-5; CDR3 protein: CASSTRRENQPQHF; CDR3 DNA: TGTGCCAGCTCTACGCGGAGAGAAAATCAGCCCCAGCATTTT
clone size: few; D gene: NA; CDR3 length: 15; V gene: TRBV18; J gene: TRBJ2-7; CDR3 protein: CASSPLQGTSYEQYF; CDR3 DNA: TGTGCCAGCTCACCACTCCAGGGCACATCCTACGAGCAGTACTTC
clone size: once; D gene: TRBD1; CDR3 length: 15; V gene: TRBV6-5; J gene: TRBJ1-1; CDR3 protein: CASSPRTGMNTEAFF; CDR3 DNA: TGTGCCAGCAGTCCCAGGACAGGGATGAACACTGAAGCTTTCTTT
clone size: NA; D gene: TRBD2; CDR3 length: 15; V gene: TRBV4-3; J gene: TRBJ2-1; CDR3 protein: CASSLLAGGYNEQFF; CDR3 DNA: TGCGCCAGCAGCCTCCTAGCGGGAGGGTACAATGAGCAGTTCTTC
clone size: few; D gene: TRBD2; CDR3 length: 16; V gene: TRBV9; J gene: TRBJ2-5; CDR3 protein: CASSVEEGWLAGGQYF; CDR3 DNA: TGTGCCAGCAGCGTAGAGGAAGGATGGCTAGCGGGGGGCCAGTACTTC
clone size: NA; D gene: NA; CDR3 length: 13; V gene: TRBV25-1; J gene: TRBJ2-7; CDR3 protein: CASSLQSGYEQYF; CDR3 DNA: TGTGCCAGCAGTTTGCAGTCTGGCTACGAGCAGTACTTC
clone size: NA; D gene: TRBD1; CDR3 length: 16; V gene: TRBV5-5; J gene: TRBJ1-5; CDR3 protein: CASRVTGQVLEQPQHF; CDR3 DNA: TGTGCCAGCCGGGTAACGGGACAGGTCCTTGAGCAGCCCCAGCATTTT
clone size: NA; D gene: NA; CDR3 length: 13; V gene: TRBV5-4; J gene: TRBJ2-1; CDR3 protein: CASSYRENNEQFF; CDR3 DNA: TGTGCCAGCAGCTACAGGGAGAACAATGAGCAGTTCTTC
clone size: NA; D gene: TRBD2; CDR3 length: 13; V gene: TRBV10-3; J gene: TRBJ2-7; CDR3 protein: CAINRLAGDEQYF; CDR3 DNA: TGTGCCATCAACAGACTAGCGGGAGACGAGCAGTACTTC
clone size: NA; D gene: TRBD1; CDR3 length: 16; V gene: TRBV7-2; J gene: TRBJ2-5; CDR3 protein: CASIHRRDSPSQTQYF; CDR3 DNA: TGTGCCAGCATCCATCGCCGGGACAGCCCCTCCCAGACCCAGTACTTC
clone size: NA; D gene: NA; CDR3 length: 15; V gene: TRBV7-8; J gene: TRBJ1-1; CDR3 protein: CASSPETAMNTEAFF; CDR3 DNA: TGTGCCAGCAGCCCAGAGACAGCTATGAACACTGAAGCTTTCTTT
clone size: NA; D gene: TRBD1; CDR3 length: 17; V gene: TRBV9; J gene: TRBJ1-4; CDR3 protein: CASTTNVEGGGQEKLFF; CDR3 DNA: TGTGCCAGCACCACTAACGTGGAGGGGGGGGGACAGGAGAAACTGTTTTTT
clone size: NA; D gene: NA; CDR3 length: 13; V gene: TRBV7-9; J gene: TRBJ2-7; CDR3 protein: CASSLRGSDQQYF; CDR3 DNA: TGTGCCAGCAGCTTAAGGGGGTCGGACCAGCAGTACTTC
clone size: NA; D gene: NA; CDR3 length: 13; V gene: TRBV6-4; J gene: TRBJ1-1; CDR3 protein: CASSLRDNTEAFF; CDR3 DNA: TGTGCCAGCAGCCTCAGGGATAACACTGAAGCTTTCTTT
clone size: NA; D gene: NA; CDR3 length: 11; V gene: TRBV28; J gene: TRBJ1-2; CDR3 protein: CASRSDYGYTF; CDR3 DNA: TGTGCCAGCAGGTCCGACTATGGCTACACCTTC
clone size: NA; D gene: NA; CDR3 length: 16; V gene: TRBV4-2; J gene: TRBJ2-3; CDR3 protein: CASSQPAGKGTDTQYF; CDR3 DNA: TGTGCCAGCAGCCAACCGGCGGGAAAGGGCACAGATACGCAGTATTTT
clone size: few; D gene: NA; CDR3 length: 14; V gene: TRBV30; J gene: TRBJ1-3; CDR3 protein: CAWLQLRSGNTIYF; CDR3 DNA: TGTGCCTGGCTACAGTTAAGGTCTGGAAACACCATATATTTT
clone size: NA; D gene: NA; CDR3 length: 16; V gene: TRBV4-3; J gene: TRBJ1-1; CDR3 protein: CASSQGTWGVDTEAFF; CDR3 DNA: TGCGCCAGCAGCCAAGGTACCTGGGGAGTAGACACTGAAGCTTTCTTT
clone size: NA; D gene: TRBD2; CDR3 length: 14; V gene: TRBV2; J gene: TRBJ2-1; CDR3 protein: CASTQAGGWNEQFF; CDR3 DNA: TGTGCCAGCACCCAAGCGGGGGGCTGGAATGAGCAGTTCTTC
clone size: NA; D gene: NA; CDR3 length: 12; V gene: TRBV29-1; J gene: TRBJ1-5; CDR3 protein: CSVAAGDQPQHF; CDR3 DNA: TGCAGCGTTGCGGCCGGGGATCAGCCCCAGCATTTT